The text below deals with one T cell receptor (beta chain). This specimen comes from a study of blood T cells in healthy people across ages. For the second PCR, which ran for about 6 to 11 cycles, a sample-barcoded 5' primer and a J-beta primer mix were used. Via MiXCR, TCRdb re-called the 5' RACE reads, giving one row per CDR3 protein. The profile covers over a million distinct CDR3 sequences, with around 25% appearing a single time and about 0.72% taken by the ten largest. Germline V gives CDR1 SGHAT, CDR2 FQNNGV. This CDR3 is 16 amino acids long. Trimming left V 4 bases short and J 5 bases short, with 20 bases between. This sample was also put to use in a study of T cells of mothers and their children. In that study: The study found slightly higher but non-significant overlap in related versus unrelated mother-child pairs. Across the analysis, no persistent microchimeric T cell clones were detected.

The rearrangement links TRBV11-2 to TRBJ2-5, with D perhaps being TRBD1 or TRBD2 (7 bases each). The sample taken for sequencing was blood. This receptor was obtained from a girl aged 2 to 9 in good health. The CDR3 protein is CASSSLRGGAVETQYF. For the CDR3, the DNA is TGTGCCAGCAGCTCCCTCAGGGGGGGGGCCGTCGAGACCCAGTACTTC.